This TCR beta chain was identified during a study of identical twins. Germline V lookup: CDR1 MNHEY, CDR2 SVGAGI. CDR3 length: 14 residues. With 0 bases removed from V and 1 base from J, the gap between germline ends came to 6 bases. Study-wide results and limits: Invariant MAIT and iNKT cells are populations that could partly confound zero-insertion analyses.

TCRdb re-analysed the 5' RACE reads in MiXCR, keeping a single row per CDR3 protein. The profile shows 350,000 to 450,000 distinct CDR3 sequences, about 18% of them singletons. Notes on this clonotype: Its antigen is still unknown.

The chain links TRBV6-5 to TRBJ2-5; D not certain. The TCR sequence derives from a man between 50 and 59 years old in good health. The sequenced sample consisted of naive T cells sorted from blood. CDR3: CASSYSQVQETQYF. The CDR3 DNA is TGTGCCAGCAGTTACTCGCAGGTCCAAGAGACCCAGTACTTC.